This T cell receptor (beta chain) stems from a study of T cells in Graves' hyperthyroidism and ophthalmopathy. This clonotype was detected many times. Cells are PBMCs isolated from over 7.5 ml of fresh blood. The germline CDR1 and CDR2 sequences are SGHRS and YFSETQ. V shed 4 bases and J shed 2 bases, with 11 bases lying between them. The CDR3 length is 14 residues. Researchers took RNA transcripts and amplified the TCR beta CDR3 regions from them. The HTBI primer set served for first-round RT-PCR of the TCR CDR3. TCRdb re-called the multiplex PCR reads with MiXCR, one entry per CDR3 protein. Here the sample spans 300,000 to 350,000 distinct CDR3 sequences, roughly a fifth being singletons.

The sequence derives from a woman aged 45 to 65 with Graves' hyperthyroidism. The sequenced material came from blood. The rearrangement links TRBV5-1 to TRBJ2-3, with D perhaps matching TRBD1 or TRBD2 (5 bases each). CDR3 bases: TGCGCCAGCAGCAATGGGACGGCCACAGATACGCAGTATTTT. This sequence encodes CASSNGTATDTQYF. Full variable domain (remainder filled in from reference TRBV5-1 and TRBJ2-3): KAGVTQTPRYLIKTRGQQVTLSCSPISGHRSVSWYQQTPGQGLQFLFEYFSETQRNKGNFPGRFSGRQFSNSRSEMNVSTLELGDSALYLCASSNGTATDTQYFGPGTRLTVL.